The TCR beta chain described here comes from a study of CD8 T cells in ankylosing spondylitis. Study results and caveats: A TCR beta motif made of fewer than ten highly homologous variants seemed typical of ankylosing spondylitis blood. Matched ankylosing spondylitis synovial fluid reportedly showed significant enrichment of disease-linked clones.

This clonotype was seen repeatedly, ten times or more. Its antigen is currently unknown. V shed 8 bases and J 6 bases; nucleotides not matched to a gene: 8. There are 15 residues in the CDR3. The germline gives CDR1 KGHDR, CDR2 SFDVKD. Making use of molecular barcodes, quantitative 5'-RACE generated TCR beta libraries. Using its own MiXCR run on the 5' RACE reads, TCRdb lists one record per CDR3 protein. The sample records 330,000 or so distinct CDR3 sequences, roughly 8% being singletons. The sequence was obtained from a male donor with ankylosing spondylitis. What was sequenced was blood, either unsorted or a sorted T cell fraction (not recorded which). The chain has TRBV24-1 and TRBJ2-1, with 11 positions matching TRBD2. CDR3 in DNA: TGTGCCACCACCAAAACTAGCGGGAGAGGCAATGAGCAGTTCTTC. Amino acids: CATTKTSGRGNEQFF.